These 16 T cell receptor beta chains were sequenced from one sample in a study of cytomegalovirus exposure and HLA in healthy donors. Amplification used 60 Vbeta primers and 13 Jbeta primers. Profiled with immunoSEQ multiplex PCR; TCRdb holds only in-frame clones, not every one. The sample records roughly 130,000 clones, roughly three quarters being singletons. Sequenced: PBMCs. The receptors shown here come from a female donor in good health and CMV-seronegative.

The chain recombines TRBV5-5 with TRBJ2-5; 13 nucleotides align to TRBD2. CDR3 length: 16 residues. Unmatched junction bases numbered 10, after V lost 6 bases and J lost 5 bases. The germline gives CDR1 SGHKS, CDR2 YYEKEE (reference sequence). The CDR3 here is CASTLLAGGYGETQYF. CDR3 DNA sequence: TGTGCCAGCACCCTACTAGCGGGGGGGTATGGGGAGACCCAGTACTTC.

The rearrangement links TRBV5-6 to TRBJ1-1; no definite D call. CDR1 and CDR2 from the germline V gene are SGHDT and YYEEEE. V was shortened by 3 bases and J by 0 bases, with 12 bases between the two germline ends. The CDR3 sequence is 15 residues long. CDR3 amino acids: CASSSYHSLNTEAFF. The CDR3 nucleotides are TGTGCCAGCAGCTCTTACCACAGCCTGAACACTGAAGCTTTCTTT.

V is TRBV13 and J is TRBJ2-1, with D perhaps matching TRBD2 (6 bases). The CDR3 is made up of 16 amino acids. CDR1 and CDR2 (germline): PRHDT, FYEKMQ (reference sequence). Trimming took 6 bases from V and 7 from J, leaving 22 bases between them. In DNA, the CDR3 is TGTGCCAGCAGGCAACTTCTAGATACTAGCCCGAATGAGCAGTTCTTC. Its translation: CASRQLLDTSPNEQFF.

The chain employs TRBV11-2 and TRBJ2-3; 7 bases are shared with TRBD2. J was trimmed by 4 bases and V by 4 bases; bases with no gene match: 5. This CDR3 is built from 14 residues. CDR1 SGHAT and CDR2 FQNNGV come from the germline V gene. The CDR3 nucleotides read TGTGCCAGCAGCTGGGGGGGGAACCCAGATACGCAGTATTTT. This codes for CASSWGGNPDTQYF.

This rearrangement joins TRBV15 to TRBJ1-2, with 8 positions matching TRBD1. The CDR3 is made up of 15 amino acids. Per germline, CDR1 LNHNV and CDR2 YYDKDF (reference sequence). With 3 bases clipped from V and 4 bases from J, the junction kept 7 bases outside the gene matches. CDR3 loop: CATSRRDRTPYGYTF. CDR3 sequence (DNA): TGTGCCACCAGCAGGCGGGACAGGACGCCCTATGGCTACACCTTC.

There are a few counts of this clone. The CDR3 is CASSYSYLSTEAFF. CDR3 bases: TGTGCCAGCAGTTACTCCTACCTGTCGACTGAAGCTTTCTTT. The chain uses TRBV6-5 and TRBJ1-1, with unresolved D. The germline CDR1 and CDR2 sequences are MNHEY and SVGAGI. This CDR3 is 14 amino acids long. V was pared by 0 bases and J by 5 bases, with 10 bases between.

The chain has TRBV28 and TRBJ1-5; a possible D gene is TRBD1 (5 bases). Trimming cost V 4 bases and J 6 bases, with 7 bases left between them. Germline lookup yields CDR1 MDHEN and CDR2 SYDVKM. The CDR3 runs to 12 residues. The CDR3 DNA sequence: TGTGCCAGCAGTTCCGACAGTCAGCCCCAGCATTTT. This encodes CASSSDSQPQHF. The variable domain in full, completed from reference TRBV28 and TRBJ1-5, reads DVKVTQSSRYLVKRTGEKVFLECVQDMDHENMFWYRQDPGLGLRLIYFSYDVKMKEKGDIPEGYSVSREKKERFSLILESASTNQTSMYLCASSSDSQPQHFGDGTRLSIL.

The V gene is TRBV25-1, the J gene TRBJ2-5; maybe TRBD1 (6 bases). Trimming left V 1 base short and J 5 bases short, with 8 bases between. Germline CDR1 and CDR2: MGHDK and SYGVNS. This CDR3 region has 13 residues. Here the CDR3 reads CASSESGEETQYF. The CDR3 nucleotides read TGTGCCAGCAGTGAATCAGGGGAGGAGACCCAGTACTTC.

This clone was observed a handful of times. This sequence joins TRBV4-3 and TRBJ1-2, with a possible D match to TRBD1 (5 bases). V was pared by 3 bases and J by 8 bases, with 13 bases between. The CDR3 covers 13 residues. Germline assignment: CDR1 LGHNA and CDR2 YSLEER. DNA for the CDR3: TGCGCCAGCAGCCAGAACGGGGGATACGGCTACACCTTC. Protein sequence: CASSQNGGYGYTF.

The V call is TRBV7-3, the J call TRBJ1-1; D is unclear. The CDR3 spans 13 residues. From germline, CDR1 is SGHTA and CDR2 FQGTGA. Trimming removed 5 bases at V and 4 bases at J, with 11 bases between. In DNA form, the CDR3 reads TGTGCCAGCAGCCCAATCACGGGCACTGAAGCTTTCTTT. It yields the protein CASSPITGTEAFF.

The CDR3 is CASSATGINQPQHF. CDR3 nucleotide sequence: TGTGCCAGCAGCGCGACAGGGATCAATCAGCCCCAGCATTTT. The chain recombines TRBV27 with TRBJ1-5; 7 bases are shared with TRBD1. The CDR3 extends over 14 amino acids. Unmatched junction bases numbered 5, after V lost 6 bases and J lost 3 bases. Germline V lookup: CDR1 MNHEY, CDR2 SMNVEV (reference sequence).

The V gene is TRBV11-2, the J gene TRBJ1-1; D ambiguous. The CDR3 contains 15 residues. From germline, CDR1 is SGHAT and CDR2 FQNNGV. The germline V and J ends were trimmed by 2 bases and 0 bases, with 10 bases remaining between them. The chain's CDR3 is CASSLHRAVNTEAFF. In DNA, the CDR3 is TGTGCCAGCAGCTTACATCGTGCAGTGAACACTGAAGCTTTCTTT.

This sequence joins TRBV6-1 and TRBJ2-7, with D maybe TRBD2 (6 bases). Germline V gene lookup returns CDR1 MNHNS and CDR2 SASEGT. The CDR3 length is 13 residues. Trimming took off 4 bases at V and 5 bases at J, with 12 bases between the two ends. In DNA form, the CDR3 reads TGTGCCAGCAGTGGGGGGGTAGTGGACGAGCAGTACTTC. Translated, it gives CASSGGVVDEQYF.

This clone was seen only a few times. This CDR3 is CASSAYSHRGGEQFF. CDR3 sequence (DNA): TGTGCCAGCAGCGCCTATAGCCACAGGGGGGGGGAGCAGTTCTTC. The V and J genes are TRBV7-8 and TRBJ2-1, with D maybe TRBD1 (8 bases). The V and J ends lost 5 bases and 10 bases respectively, with 21 bases between them. The CDR3 runs 15 residues. From germline, CDR1 is SGHVS and CDR2 FQNEAQ. The full variable domain, with the rest looked up from reference TRBV7-8 and TRBJ2-1, is GAGVSQSPRYKVAKRGQDVALRCDPISGHVSLFWYQQALGQGPEFLTYFQNEAQLDKSGLPSDRFFAERPEGSVSTLKIQRTQQEDSAVYLCASSAYSHRGGEQFFGPGTRLTVL.

The rearrangement links TRBV5-1 to TRBJ2-5; D might be TRBD2 (7 bases). V was trimmed by 0 bases and J by 4 bases, leaving 13 bases between them. The CDR3 covers 15 residues. Germline-derived CDR1 and CDR2 are SGHRS and YFSETQ. The CDR3 is CASSLEGGGRETQYF. The CDR3 bases are TGCGCCAGCAGCTTGGAGGGGGGGGGCCGAGAGACCCAGTACTTC.

In its sample, this clone was seen a few times. The rearrangement uses TRBV7-9 and TRBJ1-3, with a tentative D call TRBD1 (6 bases). The V and J ends lost 7 bases and 4 bases respectively, with 20 bases between them. This CDR3 spans 16 amino acids. Germline CDR1 reads SEHNR; CDR2 reads FQNEAQ (reference sequence). The CDR3 here is CASKRGGSATGNTIYF. The CDR3 region has the DNA TGTGCCAGCAAGAGGGGGGGCAGCGCTACGGGAAACACCATATATTTT.